Following are 15 T cell receptor beta chains from one sample sequenced in a study of blood T cell repertoires in COVID-19. Repertoires were generated with immunoSEQ multiplex PCR, while TCRdb's copy carries only in-frame clones and drops some. The sample contains around 120,000 clones, 88% of which appear only once. Sequencing was performed on peripheral blood. The receptors were gathered from a man in his fifties with acute or convalescent COVID-19.

The CDR3 DNA sequence: TGTGCCAGCAGCCCACGAAGGGCGGGAGGGTTTACCGGGGAGCTGTTTTTT. This codes for CASSPRRAGGFTGELFF. This rearrangement joins TRBV3-1 (or the pseudogene TRBV3-2) to TRBJ2-2; 9 positions agree with TRBD2. The ends lost 4 bases at V and 5 bases at J; junction bases unmatched: 11. This CDR3 is built from 17 residues. Germline loops: CDR1 LGHDT, CDR2 YNNKEL (reference sequence).

The V gene is TRBV21-1, the J gene TRBJ2-7; no DNA check was done on the table's D call, TRBD2. TRBV21-1 represents a pseudogene. The CDR3 covers 13 residues. The CDR3 region is CASSERERWEQYF. The CDR3 DNA reads TGTGCCAGCTCCGAGCGGGAAAGGTGGGAGCAGTACTTC.

The V and J genes are TRBV18 and TRBJ2-7; maybe TRBD1 (6 bases). This CDR3 is built from 14 residues. V was cut by 0 bases and J by 5 bases, with 11 bases left in between. Germline CDR1 KGHSH, CDR2 LQKENI. The DNA for the CDR3 is TGTGCCAGCTCACCACCGACAGGCCAGGACGAGCAGTACTTC. Its translation is CASSPPTGQDEQYF.

The chain combines TRBV7-6 with TRBJ2-3, with 9 bases fitting TRBD1. This CDR3 has 15 amino acids. CDR1 and CDR2 (germline): SGHVS, FNYEAQ. V lost 6 bases to trimming and J lost 2 bases; unmatched junction nucleotides: 6. The CDR3 loop reads CASSTGTGPTDTQYF. CDR3 sequence (DNA): TGTGCCAGCAGTACCGGGACAGGGCCCACAGATACGCAGTATTTT.

The rearrangement links TRBV5-4 to TRBJ2-7, with a weak D call TRBD2 (6 bases). Germline V gene lookup returns CDR1 SGHNT and CDR2 YYREEE (reference sequence). V lost 5 bases and J lost 1, with 10 bases in between. The CDR3 covers 13 residues. DNA for the CDR3: TGTGCCAGCAGGCGGGACGAATCCTACGAGCAGTACTTC. As protein: CASRRDESYEQYF.

The CDR3 reads CASSLVRQGEFNEQFF. The DNA for the CDR3 is TGTGCCAGCAGCCTCGTTAGACAGGGGGAGTTCAATGAGCAGTTCTTC. V and J are TRBV7-2 and TRBJ2-1; TRBD1 matches 9 bases. The germline gives CDR1 SGHTA, CDR2 FQGNSA. The CDR3 runs 16 residues. V lost 5 bases to trimming and J lost 6 bases; unmatched junction nucleotides: 11.

This clone has only a few counts. This chain joins TRBV5-1 and TRBJ2-5, with D possibly TRBD2 on 7 matching bases. Trimming cost V 0 bases and J 6 bases, with 12 bases left between them. Germline V lookup: CDR1 SGHRS, CDR2 YFSETQ. The CDR3 extends over 14 amino acids. For the CDR3, the DNA is TGCGCCAGCAGCTTGGGCGGGGGCCTAAAGACCCAGTACTTC. Translating it yields CASSLGGGLKTQYF.

This chain joins TRBV11-2 and TRBJ1-1, with D perhaps matching TRBD1 (5 bases). The germline V gene encodes CDR1 SGHAT and CDR2 FQNNGV. CDR3 size: 15 residues. V lost 1 base and J lost 1, with 10 bases in between. DNA for the CDR3: TGTGCCAGCAGCTTAGCGTCAGGGCCGAACACTGAAGCTTTCTTT. Translating gives CASSLASGPNTEAFF.

The V call is TRBV9, the J call TRBJ1-4; no firm D call. V was trimmed by 4 bases and J by 5 bases, leaving 12 bases between them. Germline lookup yields CDR1 SGDLS and CDR2 YYNGEE. This CDR3 is built from 14 residues. This CDR3 reads CASSPWTGNEKLFF. The CDR3 DNA follows: TGTGCCAGCAGCCCATGGACGGGAAATGAAAAACTGTTTTTT.

J is TRBJ2-5 and V is TRBV25-1; D may be TRBD1 (6 bases). CDR3 length: 15 residues. Trimming pared 0 bases from V and 2 bases from J, leaving 10 bases between. Germline V gene sequence: CDR1 MGHDK, CDR2 SYGVNS. In nucleotides, the CDR3 is TGTGCCAGCAGTGAATACCGACAGGCTCAAGAGACCCAGTACTTC. Amino acid sequence: CASSEYRQAQETQYF.

As DNA, the CDR3 is TGTGCCAGCAGCCTGGCGGGACTAGCGGGGGCCTACGAGCAGTACTTC. This gives the protein CASSLAGLAGAYEQYF. The chain uses TRBV11-2 and TRBJ2-7, with TRBD2 matching over 14 bases. V lost 5 bases to trimming and J lost 2 bases; unmatched junction nucleotides: 5. CDR1 and CDR2 (germline): SGHAT, FQNNGV. The CDR3 spans 16 residues.

The V and J genes are TRBV7-2 and TRBJ2-7, with TRBD1 matching 9 bases. This CDR3 is 15 amino acids long. In germline, CDR1 is SGHTA, CDR2 FQGNSA. V lost 5 bases to trimming and J lost 2 bases; unmatched junction nucleotides: 7. CDR3 protein: CASSHGQGITYEQYF. For the CDR3, the DNA is TGTGCCAGCAGCCACGGACAGGGGATTACCTACGAGCAGTACTTC.

This chain joins TRBV14 and TRBJ1-2, with D unclear. Trimming left V 3 bases short and J 4 bases short, with 9 bases between. The CDR3 consists of 13 residues. The germline V gene has CDR1 SGHDN and CDR2 FVKESK. The CDR3 DNA reads as TGTGCCAGCAGCCAGGAGTCCTCCTATGGCTACACCTTC. Amino acids: CASSQESSYGYTF.

This chain uses TRBV3-1 (or the pseudogene TRBV3-2) with TRBJ1-2; D unclear. CDR1 is LGHDT and CDR2 is YNNKEL in the germline V gene (reference sequence). V lost 1 base and J 7 bases, leaving 19 bases between the germline ends. The CDR3 has 16 amino acids. CDR3 sequence (DNA): TGTGCCAGCAGCCAAGCGACCGCGCGGGTAGGAGTTGGCTACACCTTC. The encoded protein is CASSQATARVGVGYTF.

The rearrangement links TRBV5-4 to TRBJ1-2, with 12 bases aligning to TRBD1. Germline CDR1 is SGHNT and CDR2 is YYREEE (reference sequence). This CDR3 comprises 15 residues. Germline trimming cut 2 bases from V and 8 bases from J; bases unmatched to any gene: 7. This CDR3 is CASSFGGQGAWGYTF. The CDR3, as DNA: TGTGCCAGCAGCTTCGGGGGACAGGGGGCTTGGGGCTACACCTTC. Full variable domain (rest looked up from reference TRBV5-4 and TRBJ1-2): ETGVTQSPTHLIKTRGQQVTLRCSSQSGHNTVSWYQQALGQGPQFIFQYYREEENGRGNFPPRFSGLQFPNYSSELNVNALELDDSALYLCASSFGGQGAWGYTFGSGTRLTVV.